The next 22 T cell receptor beta chains were all read from a single sample in a study of T cell repertoires in cytomegalovirus infection. No antigen has been assigned to these receptors. TCRdb reprocessed the reads via MiXCR and lists one record per CDR3 protein. The table shows about 890,000 distinct CDR3 sequences, with about 33% occurring only once. The sample was cultured CD8+ T cells from PBMCs, taken from culture after CMV antigen stimulation. The source is a human donor in good health (CMV status not recorded). Some clones in this sample may be carry-over from other donors' samples.

This clonotype was counted only a few times. The rearrangement joins TRBV7-3 to TRBJ1-2; 9 bases are a match to TRBD1. Unmatched junction bases numbered 12, after V lost 4 bases and J lost 6 bases. This CDR3 contains 16 residues. Looked up from germline, CDR1 is SGHTA and CDR2 is FQGTGA. The CDR3 DNA reads as TGTGCCAGCAGCTACACAGGGGGCGCCTACGTGGATGGCTACACCTTC. This codes for CASSYTGGAYVDGYTF.

The chain recombines TRBV7-6 with TRBJ2-5; a possible D gene is TRBD1 (6 bases). CDR3 length equals 15 residues. The V gene's germline CDR1 is SGHVS and CDR2 FNYEAQ. The V gene lost 2 bases and the J gene lost 2 bases, with 12 bases spanning the gap. The CDR3 coding sequence is TGTGCCAGCAGCTTATTCACAGGGCCTCAAGAGACCCAGTACTTC. Amino acids: CASSLFTGPQETQYF. Together with reference TRBV7-6 and TRBJ2-5, the CDR3 gives the full variable domain: GAGVSQSPRYKVTKRGQDVALRCDPISGHVSLYWYRQALGQGPEFLTYFNYEAQQDKSGLPNDRFSAERPEGSISTLTIQRTEQRDSAMYRCASSLFTGPQETQYFGPGTRLLVL.

Here the CDR3 reads CASSIGQNYEQYF. In DNA, the CDR3 is TGTGCCAGTAGTATAGGGCAGAACTACGAGCAGTACTTC. This rearrangement joins TRBV19 to TRBJ2-7; D remains unclear. This CDR3 comprises 13 residues. Trimming left V 1 base short and J 3 bases short, with 7 bases between. Looked up from germline, CDR1 is LNHDA and CDR2 is SQIVND (reference sequence).

In its sample, this clonotype was seen a few times. This chain joins TRBV12-5 and TRBJ1-1; D is undetermined. V was cut by 3 bases and J by 4 bases, with 15 bases left in between. CDR1 is LGHNT and CDR2 is FRNRAP in the germline V gene. This CDR3 has 15 amino acids. The CDR3 sequence: CASGFSGGEGTEAFF. As DNA, the CDR3 is TGTGCTAGTGGTTTCTCAGGCGGGGAGGGCACTGAAGCTTTCTTT.

The chain joins TRBV12-3 or TRBV12-4 to TRBJ2-1; D perhaps matches TRBD2 (6 bases). Trimming removed 4 bases at V and 4 bases at J, with 8 bases between. The CDR3 loop spans 13 amino acids. CDR3 region: CASSWGVYNEQFF. As DNA, the CDR3 is TGTGCCAGCAGTTGGGGGGTATACAATGAGCAGTTCTTC.

This clonotype qualifies as medium-sized. This chain uses TRBV7-8 with TRBJ2-1; D ambiguous. Germline V CDR1 and CDR2: SGHVS, FQNEAQ. V shed 5 bases and J shed 5 bases, with 22 bases lying between them. This CDR3 is built from 17 residues. Here the CDR3 DNA reads TGTGCCAGCAGCCCTTCTTGGGGTACCGCGGATAACAATGAGCAGTTCTTC. Its protein product is CASSPSWGTADNNEQFF.

This clonotype was recorded a few times. The chain joins TRBV6-1 to TRBJ2-1, with 10 bases matching TRBD2. From germline, CDR1 is MNHNS and CDR2 SASEGT. V trimming: 3 bases; J trimming: 4 bases; junction bases outside the gene matches: 6. This CDR3 has 16 residues. The CDR3 sequence is CASSEGGLAFYNEQFF. CDR3 in DNA: TGTGCCAGCAGTGAGGGGGGACTAGCGTTTTACAATGAGCAGTTCTTC.

The chain carries TRBV27 and TRBJ2-7; D gene ambiguous. CDR3 length: 13 amino acids. V lost 3 bases to trimming and J lost 1 base, with 7 bases between them. CDR1 is MNHEY and CDR2 is SMNVEV in the germline V gene (reference sequence). The CDR3 sequence: CASSFAVSYEQYF. The CDR3 coding sequence is TGTGCCAGCAGTTTTGCGGTTTCCTACGAGCAGTACTTC.

Only a few counts were recorded for this clonotype. This rearrangement joins TRBV10-3 to TRBJ1-2; possible D gene TRBD1, 6 bases. The length of the CDR3 is 13 residues. CDR1 ENHRY and CDR2 SYGVKD come from the germline V gene. The V gene lost 6 bases and the J gene lost 5 bases, with 13 bases spanning the gap. CDR3 in DNA: TGTGCCATCAGGGGGGACATTTTATATGGCTACACCTTC. Its translation: CAIRGDILYGYTF.

This clonotype was seen a handful of times. This chain connects TRBV6-5 to TRBJ2-2; D is possibly TRBD2 (6 bases). There are 14 residues in the CDR3. Germline V CDR1 and CDR2: MNHEY, SVGAGI. With 2 bases removed from V and 6 bases from J, the gap between germline ends came to 10 bases. The CDR3 is CASSYGGYAGELFF. CDR3 DNA: TGTGCCAGCAGTTACGGGGGGTACGCCGGGGAGCTGTTTTTT.

The rearrangement links TRBV9 to TRBJ2-3, with 9 bases that match TRBD2. The CDR3 consists of 16 residues. In germline, CDR1 is SGDLS, CDR2 YYNGEE. With V trimmed by 0 bases and J by 6 bases, 8 bases remained unmatched. CDR3 DNA: TGTGCCAGCAGCGTAGAATATAGCGGGGGCCTGGATACGCAGTATTTT. This encodes CASSVEYSGGLDTQYF. The full variable domain, completed using reference TRBV9 and TRBJ2-3, is DSGVTQTPKHLITATGQRVTLRCSPRSGDLSVYWYQQSLDQGLQFLIQYYNGEERAKGNILERFSAQQFPDLHSELNLSSLELGDSALYFCASSVEYSGGLDTQYFGPGTRLTVL.

The gene calls are TRBV25-1 and TRBJ2-2; 7 bases agree with TRBD2. The trim removed 4 bases at V and 5 bases at J, leaving 13 bases unmatched. The CDR3 loop spans 17 amino acids. Germline CDR1 is MGHDK and CDR2 is SYGVNS. For the CDR3, the DNA is TGTGCCAGCAGTGGCTCTCAGGCGGGACTAAGGACCGGGGAGCTGTTTTTT. It translates to CASSGSQAGLRTGELFF.

This chain links TRBV6-2 or TRBV6-3 with TRBJ1-5, with TRBD1 as a possible D gene (6 bases). The V end lost 7 bases, the J end lost 4 bases, and 17 bases lay between the germline ends. Germline V gives CDR1 MNHEY, CDR2 SVGEGT. This CDR3 contains 15 residues. The CDR3 sequence is CASTPLTGQNQPQHF. The CDR3 nucleotides are TGTGCCAGCACCCCCTTGACAGGCCAGAATCAGCCCCAGCATTTT.

With respect to this clonotype: Being one base from a much bigger clone, this may be a read error. This rearrangement joins TRBV28 to TRBJ1-5, with 7 bases that match TRBD1. Germline CDR1 is MDHEN and CDR2 is SYDVKM. The CDR3 contains 13 residues. The CDR3 region is CACSIQGNQPQHF. The CDR3 region has the DNA TGTGCCTGCAGTATACAGGGGAATCAGCCCCAGCATTTT.

The chain employs TRBV6-2 or TRBV6-3 and TRBJ1-6; D is possibly TRBD1 (5 bases). The length of the CDR3 is 18 residues. Germline-derived CDR1 and CDR2 are MNHEY and SVGEGT. Trimming shortened V by 0 bases and J by 8 bases, and 20 bases separated the two germline ends. CDR3 bases: TGTGCCAGCAGTTACTCGACCCGGGACGGGGATTTGGATTCACCCCTCCACTTT. Translation: CASSYSTRDGDLDSPLHF.

The chain has TRBV7-9 and TRBJ2-3, with 9 positions matching TRBD1. V lost 6 bases and J lost 0; bases outside the gene matches: 10. This CDR3 has 17 residues. The germline gives CDR1 SEHNR, CDR2 FQNEAQ (reference sequence). The CDR3 DNA reads TGTGCCAGCAGATCTGAGGGACAGGGTCAGAGCACAGATACGCAGTATTTT. This codes for CASRSEGQGQSTDTQYF.

This clonotype was counted once. This chain uses TRBV7-8 with TRBJ2-1; D possibly corresponds to TRBD1 (6 bases). This CDR3 contains 14 residues. Looked up from germline, CDR1 is SGHVS and CDR2 is FQNEAQ. Trimming removed 2 bases from V and 6 bases from J, with 11 bases in between. This CDR3 is CASSLYRDSNEQFF. DNA for the CDR3: TGTGCCAGCAGCTTATACAGGGATTCCAATGAGCAGTTCTTC.

The chain couples TRBV3-1 to TRBJ2-5; 8 bases are a match to TRBD1. Germline CDR1 is LGHDT and CDR2 is YNNKEL (reference sequence). This CDR3 contains 15 residues. The junction had 4 bases not matched to a gene; V was cut back by 1 base and J by 3 bases. The CDR3 here is CASSQVRTGKETQYF. CDR3 bases: TGTGCCAGCAGCCAAGTCAGGACAGGGAAAGAGACCCAGTACTTC.

The chain employs TRBV10-2 and TRBJ2-5; no clear D gene. The V gene's germline CDR1 is WSHSY and CDR2 SAAADI. This CDR3 spans 14 amino acids. Trimming stripped 2 bases from V and 5 bases from J, with 12 bases between. This CDR3 reads CASSETLGLETQYF. CDR3 coding DNA: TGCGCCAGCAGTGAGACCCTCGGCTTGGAGACCCAGTACTTC.

The V call is TRBV3-1, the J call TRBJ2-7, with 13 bases fitting TRBD2. This CDR3 is built from 15 residues. The V and J ends lost 5 bases and 3 bases, in that order; junction bases with no gene match: 4. In germline, CDR1 is LGHDT, CDR2 YNNKEL (reference sequence). CDR3 in amino acids: CASSDGTSGVYEQYF. The CDR3, as DNA: TGTGCCAGCAGCGACGGGACTAGCGGGGTCTACGAGCAGTACTTC.

This clonotype has more than one count but fewer than ten. The chain recombines TRBV7-8 with TRBJ2-7; the D gene is possibly TRBD2 (5 bases). Between the trimmed V and J ends, which lost 0 bases and 6 bases, there was a span of 15 bases. The CDR3 has 15 residues. The V gene's germline CDR1 is SGHVS and CDR2 FQNEAQ. CDR3 DNA sequence: TGTGCCAGCAGCTTAGCGTTTGGGAGAGCATTCGAGCAGTACTTC. Residues: CASSLAFGRAFEQYF.

The V and J genes are TRBV2 and TRBJ2-3, with TRBD2 identical over 11 bases. This CDR3 is 14 amino acids long. The V and J ends lost 7 bases and 3 bases, in that order; junction bases with no gene match: 3. The germline gives CDR1 SNHLY, CDR2 FYNNEI. The CDR3 loop is CASIIAGGTDTQYF. For the CDR3, the DNA is TGTGCCAGCATTATAGCGGGGGGGACAGATACGCAGTATTTT.